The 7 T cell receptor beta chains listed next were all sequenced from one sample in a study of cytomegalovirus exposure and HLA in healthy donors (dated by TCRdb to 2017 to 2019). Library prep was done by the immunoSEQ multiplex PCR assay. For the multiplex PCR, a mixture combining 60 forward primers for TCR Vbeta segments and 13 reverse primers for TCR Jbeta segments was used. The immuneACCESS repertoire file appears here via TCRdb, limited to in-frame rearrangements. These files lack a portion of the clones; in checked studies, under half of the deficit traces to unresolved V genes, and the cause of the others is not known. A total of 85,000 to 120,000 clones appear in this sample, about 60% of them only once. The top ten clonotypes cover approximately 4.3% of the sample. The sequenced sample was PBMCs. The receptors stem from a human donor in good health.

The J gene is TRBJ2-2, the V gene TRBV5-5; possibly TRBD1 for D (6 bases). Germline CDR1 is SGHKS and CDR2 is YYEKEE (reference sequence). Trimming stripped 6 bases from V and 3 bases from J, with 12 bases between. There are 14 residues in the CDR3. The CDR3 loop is CASNRVADTGELFF. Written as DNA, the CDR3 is TGTGCCAGCAACAGGGTGGCGGACACCGGGGAGCTGTTTTTT.

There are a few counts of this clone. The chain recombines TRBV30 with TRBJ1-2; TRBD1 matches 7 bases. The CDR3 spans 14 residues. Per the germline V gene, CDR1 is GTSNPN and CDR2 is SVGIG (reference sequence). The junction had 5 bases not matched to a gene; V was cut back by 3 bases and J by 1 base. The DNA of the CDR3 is TGTGCCTGGAGCCCGGGACAGCTTAACTATGGCTACACCTTC. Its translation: CAWSPGQLNYGYTF.

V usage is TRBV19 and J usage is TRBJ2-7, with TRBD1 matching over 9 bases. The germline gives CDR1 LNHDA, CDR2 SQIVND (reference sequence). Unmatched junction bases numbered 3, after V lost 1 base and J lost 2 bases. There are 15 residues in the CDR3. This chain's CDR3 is CASSIGTGVPYEQYF. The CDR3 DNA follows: TGTGCCAGTAGTATAGGGACAGGGGTCCCCTACGAGCAGTACTTC.

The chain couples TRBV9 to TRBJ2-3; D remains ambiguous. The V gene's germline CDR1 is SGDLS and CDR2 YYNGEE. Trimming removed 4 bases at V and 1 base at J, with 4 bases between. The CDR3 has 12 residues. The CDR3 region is CASSPGTDTQYF. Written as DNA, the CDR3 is TGTGCCAGCAGCCCGGGCACAGATACGCAGTATTTT. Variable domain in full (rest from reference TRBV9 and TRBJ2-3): DSGVTQTPKHLITATGQRVTLRCSPRSGDLSVYWYQQSLDQGLQFLIQYYNGEERAKGNILERFSAQQFPDLHSELNLSSLELGDSALYFCASSPGTDTQYFGPGTRLTVL.

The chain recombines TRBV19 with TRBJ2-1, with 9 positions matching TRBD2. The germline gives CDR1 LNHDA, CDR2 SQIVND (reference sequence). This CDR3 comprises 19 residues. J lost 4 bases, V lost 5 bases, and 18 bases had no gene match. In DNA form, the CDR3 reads TGTGCCAGTAGTCCCCAGAGGACTAGCGTGGGGTCAAATTACAATGAGCAGTTCTTC. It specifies CASSPQRTSVGSNYNEQFF.

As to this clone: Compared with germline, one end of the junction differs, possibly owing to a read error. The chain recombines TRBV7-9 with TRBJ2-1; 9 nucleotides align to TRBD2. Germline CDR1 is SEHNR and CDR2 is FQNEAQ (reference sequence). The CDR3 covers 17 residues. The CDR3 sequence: CASSPSGLAYTYNGQFF. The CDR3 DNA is TGTGCCAGCAGCCCCTCGGGACTAGCTTATACTTACAATGGGCAGTTCTTC.

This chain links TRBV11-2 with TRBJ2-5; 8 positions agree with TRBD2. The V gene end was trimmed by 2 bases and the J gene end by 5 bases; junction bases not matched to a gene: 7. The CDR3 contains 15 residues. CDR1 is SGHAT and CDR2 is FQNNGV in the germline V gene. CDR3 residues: CASSLLAGIWETQYF. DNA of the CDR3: TGTGCCAGCAGCTTACTAGCGGGTATTTGGGAGACCCAGTACTTC. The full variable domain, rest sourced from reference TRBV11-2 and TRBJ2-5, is EAGVAQSPRYKIIEKRQSVAFWCNPISGHATLYWYQQILGQGPKLLIQFQNNGVVDDSQLPKDRFSAERLKGVDSTLKIQPAKLEDSAVYLCASSLLAGIWETQYFGPGTRLLVL.